This entry lists 4 T cell receptor beta chains sequenced from one sample in a study of technical replicates of blood from a few donors. The data were produced by immunoSEQ multiplex PCR, yet TCRdb's version contains in-frame clones alone and is incomplete. The table records tens of thousands of clones, 75% to 95% of them present only once. The specimen was T cells isolated from PBMCs. The receptors stem from a human donor in good health.

Worth noting for this clone: The sample has other DNA sequences that encode this CDR3 too. This rearrangement joins TRBV5-1 to TRBJ1-1; D perhaps matches TRBD1 (5 bases). The germline CDR1 and CDR2 sequences are SGHRS and YFSETQ. V shed 4 bases and J shed 1 base, with 8 bases lying between them. This CDR3 has 13 amino acids. The CDR3 protein is CASSPQGNTEAFF. CDR3 nucleotide sequence: TGCGCCAGCAGCCCCCAGGGGAACACTGAAGCTTTCTTT.

The rearrangement joins TRBV20-1 to TRBJ1-2, with 9 bases aligning to TRBD1. The CDR3 spans 11 residues. With 6 bases clipped from V and 7 bases from J, the junction kept 3 bases outside the gene matches. CDR1 is DFQATT, CDR2 SNEGSKA, per germline (reference sequence). CDR3 protein: CSAGTGTGYTF. The CDR3 bases are TGCAGTGCAGGGACAGGGACTGGCTACACCTTC.

The rearrangement uses TRBV2 and TRBJ1-2; TRBD1 is a possible D gene (5 bases). This CDR3 comprises 12 residues. V lost 6 bases, J lost 10 bases, and 15 bases lay in between. Germline V gives CDR1 SNHLY, CDR2 FYNNEI. CDR3: CASRPDGHIYTF. The CDR3 nucleotides are TGTGCCAGCAGGCCCGACGGACACATCTACACCTTC.

This chain uses TRBV6-1 with TRBJ2-7, with D hard to call. The germline V gene encodes CDR1 MNHNS and CDR2 SASEGT. CDR3 length: 13 residues. The V end lost 3 bases, the J end lost 1 base, and 7 bases lay between the germline ends. For the CDR3, the DNA is TGTGCCAGCAGTGATTTTCAGTCCTACGAGCAGTACTTC. It translates to CASSDFQSYEQYF.